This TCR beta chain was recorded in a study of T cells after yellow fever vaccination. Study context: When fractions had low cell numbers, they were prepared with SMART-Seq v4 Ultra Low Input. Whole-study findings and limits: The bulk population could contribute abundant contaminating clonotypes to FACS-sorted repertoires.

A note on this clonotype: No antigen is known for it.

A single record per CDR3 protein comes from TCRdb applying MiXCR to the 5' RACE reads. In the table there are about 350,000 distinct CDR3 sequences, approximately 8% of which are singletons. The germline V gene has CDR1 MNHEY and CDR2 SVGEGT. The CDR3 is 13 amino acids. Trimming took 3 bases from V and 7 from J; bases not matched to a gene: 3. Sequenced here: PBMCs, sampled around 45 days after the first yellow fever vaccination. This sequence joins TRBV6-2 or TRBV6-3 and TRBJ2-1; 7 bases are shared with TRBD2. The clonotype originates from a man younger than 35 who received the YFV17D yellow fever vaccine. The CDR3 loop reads CASSYSAGNEQFF. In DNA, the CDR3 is TGTGCCAGCAGTTATTCAGCGGGAAATGAGCAGTTCTTC.